This is a list of T cell receptor beta chains from one sample in a study of spatial heterogeneity in lung cancer. TCRdb re-analysed the 5' RACE reads in MiXCR, keeping a single row per CDR3 protein. The sample holds more than 95,000 distinct CDR3 sequences; 10% to 15% are singletons and the top ten take 16%. The sequencing here drew on PBMCs, taken at follow-up. These receptors were obtained from a male donor with early-stage non-small cell lung cancer. The CDR3 runs from the conserved cysteine through the conserved F or W. The D gene is left open where the match is weak. Where a row states a size, it is once, few, many or the class of an expanded clone; other rows omit it.

v_gene: TRBV7-2; j_gene: TRBJ2-7; d_gene: TRBD1; abundance: -; CDR3aa: CASSWGQVYEQYF; CDR3nt: TGTGCCAGCAGCTGGGGACAGGTCTACGAGCAGTACTTC
v_gene: TRBV2; j_gene: TRBJ1-4; d_gene: -; abundance: few; CDR3aa: CASSSSGERREKLFF; CDR3nt: TGTGCCAGCAGTTCGTCGGGGGAACGGAGAGAAAAACTGTTTTTT
v_gene: TRBV10-3; j_gene: TRBJ2-5; d_gene: -; abundance: few; CDR3aa: CAISEAMAQTQYF; CDR3nt: TGTGCCATCAGTGAGGCAATGGCGCAGACCCAGTACTTC
v_gene: TRBV10-1; j_gene: TRBJ2-7; d_gene: -; abundance: few; CDR3aa: CASSESGPRAEQYF; CDR3nt: TGCGCCAGCAGTGAGTCTGGACCCCGCGCCGAGCAGTACTTC
v_gene: TRBV12-5; j_gene: TRBJ1-1; d_gene: -; abundance: few; CDR3aa: CASGPPGNTEAFF; CDR3nt: TGTGCTAGTGGTCCCCCAGGGAACACTGAAGCTTTCTTT
v_gene: TRBV20-1; j_gene: TRBJ2-2; d_gene: TRBD1; abundance: many; CDR3aa: CSAGTGGTGELFF; CDR3nt: TGCAGCGCCGGGACAGGGGGCACCGGGGAGCTGTTTTTT
v_gene: TRBV7-9; j_gene: TRBJ1-1; d_gene: TRBD1; abundance: once; CDR3aa: CASSLIQGEAFF; CDR3nt: TGTGCCAGCAGCTTAATACAGGGGGAAGCTTTCTTT
v_gene: TRBV5-6; j_gene: TRBJ2-1; d_gene: TRBD1; abundance: once; CDR3aa: CASSRGRGQGFYNKQFF; CDR3nt: TGTGCCAGCAGCCGGGGGCGGGGACAGGGATTTTACAATAAGCAGTTCTTC
v_gene: TRBV6-2/TRBV6-3; j_gene: TRBJ1-1; d_gene: -; abundance: many; CDR3aa: CASTPELGVGTEAFF; CDR3nt: TGTGCCAGCACCCCCGAATTGGGGGTGGGCACTGAAGCTTTCTTT
v_gene: TRBV7-2; j_gene: TRBJ2-1; d_gene: TRBD2; abundance: few; CDR3aa: CASSLVSGGGNEQFF; CDR3nt: TGTGCCAGCAGCTTAGTTTCCGGGGGAGGGAATGAGCAGTTCTTC
v_gene: TRBV3-1; j_gene: TRBJ1-6; d_gene: TRBD1; abundance: -; CDR3aa: CASSPRGTGASPLHF; CDR3nt: TGTGCCAGCAGCCCCCGTGGGACAGGGGCTTCACCCCTCCACTTT
v_gene: TRBV5-6; j_gene: TRBJ1-2; d_gene: -; abundance: -; CDR3aa: CASSVPRDTDPYGYTF; CDR3nt: TGTGCCAGCAGCGTCCCCCGGGACACAGATCCTTATGGCTACACCTTC
v_gene: TRBV27; j_gene: TRBJ1-1; d_gene: TRBD1; abundance: -; CDR3aa: CASSSTGWRGTEAFF; CDR3nt: TGTGCCAGCAGTTCGACAGGGTGGAGGGGCACTGAAGCTTTCTTT
v_gene: TRBV27; j_gene: TRBJ1-5; d_gene: -; abundance: -; CDR3aa: CASSSSAGNQPQHF; CDR3nt: TGTGCCAGCAGTTCTTCAGCGGGAAATCAGCCCCAGCATTTT
v_gene: TRBV11-3; j_gene: TRBJ2-1; d_gene: -; abundance: -; CDR3aa: CASSLYSTSYNEQFF; CDR3nt: TGTGCCAGCAGCTTATACTCGACCTCCTACAATGAGCAGTTCTTC
v_gene: TRBV11-2; j_gene: TRBJ2-5; d_gene: TRBD2; abundance: -; CDR3aa: CASSSQLAGETQYF; CDR3nt: TGTGCCAGCAGCTCCCAACTAGCGGGCGAGACCCAGTACTTC
v_gene: TRBV28; j_gene: TRBJ2-7; d_gene: -; abundance: many; CDR3aa: CASSPAGALSYEQYF; CDR3nt: TGTGCCAGCAGCCCGGCGGGGGCTTTATCCTACGAGCAGTACTTC
v_gene: TRBV20-1; j_gene: TRBJ2-6; d_gene: -; abundance: -; CDR3aa: CSASDRDWANVLTF; CDR3nt: TGCAGTGCTAGCGACAGGGACTGGGCCAACGTCCTGACTTTC
v_gene: TRBV7-8; j_gene: TRBJ1-2; d_gene: TRBD1; abundance: -; CDR3aa: CASTPGQRLGGYTF; CDR3nt: TGTGCCAGCACTCCGGGACAGCGACTGGGAGGCTACACCTTC
v_gene: TRBV7-8; j_gene: TRBJ2-7; d_gene: TRBD1; abundance: -; CDR3aa: CASSIRGQEVREQYF; CDR3nt: TGTGCCAGCAGTATTCGGGGACAGGAGGTACGCGAGCAGTACTTC
v_gene: TRBV7-9; j_gene: TRBJ1-2; d_gene: -; abundance: few; CDR3aa: CASSLGLLGENGYTF; CDR3nt: TGTGCCAGCAGCTTAGGCTTACTGGGGGAGAACGGCTACACCTTC
v_gene: TRBV7-8; j_gene: TRBJ1-5; d_gene: TRBD1; abundance: -; CDR3aa: CASSFDRGGYSNQPQHF; CDR3nt: TGTGCCAGCAGCTTTGACAGGGGAGGGTATAGCAATCAGCCCCAGCATTTT
v_gene: TRBV6-5; j_gene: TRBJ1-5; d_gene: -; abundance: -; CDR3aa: CASSYGRDQPQHF; CDR3nt: TGTGCCAGCAGTTACGGGAGAGATCAGCCCCAGCATTTT
v_gene: TRBV21-1; j_gene: TRBJ2-7; d_gene: -; abundance: -; CDR3aa: CASSTDRPGSYEQYF; CDR3nt: TGTGCCAGCAGCACGGACAGGCCGGGCTCCTACGAGCAGTACTTC